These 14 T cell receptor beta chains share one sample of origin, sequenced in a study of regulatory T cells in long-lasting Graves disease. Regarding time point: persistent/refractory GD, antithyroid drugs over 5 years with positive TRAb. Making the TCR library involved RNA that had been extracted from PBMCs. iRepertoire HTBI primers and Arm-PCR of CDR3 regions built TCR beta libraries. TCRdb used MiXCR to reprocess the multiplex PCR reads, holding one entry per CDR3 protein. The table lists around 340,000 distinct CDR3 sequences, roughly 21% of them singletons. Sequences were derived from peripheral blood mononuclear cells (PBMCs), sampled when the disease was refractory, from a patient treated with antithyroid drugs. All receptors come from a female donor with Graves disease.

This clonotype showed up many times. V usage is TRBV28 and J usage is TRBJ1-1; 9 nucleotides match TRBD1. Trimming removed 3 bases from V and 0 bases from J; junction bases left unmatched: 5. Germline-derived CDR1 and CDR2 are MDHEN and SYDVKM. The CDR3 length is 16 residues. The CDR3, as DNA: TGTGCCAGCAGTTTGTCGACAGGGGGTTTGAACACTGAAGCTTTCTTT. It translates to CASSLSTGGLNTEAFF.

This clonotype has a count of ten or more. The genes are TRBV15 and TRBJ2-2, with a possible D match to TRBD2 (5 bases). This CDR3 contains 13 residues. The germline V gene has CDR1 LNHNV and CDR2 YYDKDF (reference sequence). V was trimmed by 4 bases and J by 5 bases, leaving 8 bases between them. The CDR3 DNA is TGTGCCACCAGCATGCGGGTGACCGGGGAGCTGTTTTTT. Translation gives CATSMRVTGELFF.

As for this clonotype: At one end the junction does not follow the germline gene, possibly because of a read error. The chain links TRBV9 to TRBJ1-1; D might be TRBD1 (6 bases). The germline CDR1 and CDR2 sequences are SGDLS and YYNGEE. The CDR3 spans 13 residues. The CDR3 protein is CASSRLGGTEAFF. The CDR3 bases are TGCGCCAGCAGCCGACTAGGGGGGACTGAAGCTTTCTTT.

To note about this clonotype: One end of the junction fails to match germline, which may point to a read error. The CDR3: CASSHGSSNSPLHF. DNA for the CDR3: TGCGCCAGCAGCCACGGTTCCTCTAATTCACCCCTCCACTTT. The chain couples TRBV4-1 to TRBJ1-6, with D unclear. Germline V gene sequence: CDR1 MGHRA, CDR2 YSYEKL. The CDR3 runs 14 residues.

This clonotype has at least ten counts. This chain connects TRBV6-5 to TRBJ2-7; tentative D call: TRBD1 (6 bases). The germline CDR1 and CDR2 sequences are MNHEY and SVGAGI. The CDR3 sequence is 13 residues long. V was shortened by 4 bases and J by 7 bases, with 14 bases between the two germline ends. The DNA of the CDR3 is TGTGCCAGCAGTTTAGGGCAGGGGTGGGAGCAGTACTTC. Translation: CASSLGQGWEQYF.

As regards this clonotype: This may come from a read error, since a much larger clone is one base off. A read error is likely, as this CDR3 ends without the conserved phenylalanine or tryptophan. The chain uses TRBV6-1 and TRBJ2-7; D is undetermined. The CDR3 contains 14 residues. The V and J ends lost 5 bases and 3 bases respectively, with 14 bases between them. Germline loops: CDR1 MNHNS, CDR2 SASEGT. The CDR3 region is CASSHLPDGYEQYS. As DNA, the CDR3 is TGTGCCAGCAGTCACCTACCCGACGGCTACGAGCAGTACTCC.

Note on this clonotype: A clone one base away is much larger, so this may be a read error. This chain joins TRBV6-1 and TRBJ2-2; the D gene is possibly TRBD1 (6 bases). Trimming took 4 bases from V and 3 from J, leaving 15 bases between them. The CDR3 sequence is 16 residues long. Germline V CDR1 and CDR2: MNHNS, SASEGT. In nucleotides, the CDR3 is TGTGCCAGCAGTGGGGGCAGGGGAGCGGACACCGGGGAGCTGTTTTTT. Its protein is CASSGGRGADTGELFF.

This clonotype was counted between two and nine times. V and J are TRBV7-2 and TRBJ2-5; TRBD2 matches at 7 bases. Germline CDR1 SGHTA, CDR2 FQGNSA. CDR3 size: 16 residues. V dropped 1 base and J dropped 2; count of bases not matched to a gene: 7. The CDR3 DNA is TGTGCCAGCAGCTTAGGGTACCTCGGGGGGCAAGAGACCCAGTACTTC. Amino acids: CASSLGYLGGQETQYF.

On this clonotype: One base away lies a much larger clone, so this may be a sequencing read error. The CDR3 DNA reads TGTGCCAGCAGTTACTCGGGGGAGTCCTACGTGCAGTACTTC. Its protein product is CASSYSGESYVQYF. The chain is built from TRBV6-2 or TRBV6-3 and TRBJ2-7; possibly TRBD1 or TRBD2 for D (5 bases each). The CDR3 spans 14 residues. Germline CDR1 is MNHEY and CDR2 is SVGEGT.

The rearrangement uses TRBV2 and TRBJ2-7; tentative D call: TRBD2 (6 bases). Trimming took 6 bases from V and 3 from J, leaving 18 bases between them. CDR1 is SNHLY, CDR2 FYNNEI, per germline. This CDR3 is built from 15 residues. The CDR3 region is CASRPAGLKFYEQYF. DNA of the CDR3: TGTGCCAGCAGGCCGGCGGGACTTAAGTTCTACGAGCAGTACTTC.

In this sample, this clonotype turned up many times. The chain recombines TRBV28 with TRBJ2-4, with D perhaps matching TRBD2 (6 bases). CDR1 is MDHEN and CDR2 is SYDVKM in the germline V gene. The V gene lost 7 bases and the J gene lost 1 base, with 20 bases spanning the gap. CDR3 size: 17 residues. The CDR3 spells CASMGVKAEGAKNIQYF. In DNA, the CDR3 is TGTGCCAGCATGGGAGTCAAAGCGGAGGGGGCCAAAAACATTCAGTACTTC. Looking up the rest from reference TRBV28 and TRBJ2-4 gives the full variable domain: DVKVTQSSRYLVKRTGEKVFLECVQDMDHENMFWYRQDPGLGLRLIYFSYDVKMKEKGDIPEGYSVSREKKERFSLILESASTNQTSMYLCASMGVKAEGAKNIQYFGAGTRLSVL.

The CDR3 region has the DNA TGTGCCAGCTTAGGGTACGGGTACGAGCAGTACTTC. It specifies CASLGYGYEQYF. The rearrangement joins TRBV2 to TRBJ2-7; D is ambiguous. Trimming took 8 bases from V and 4 from J, leaving 12 bases between them. This CDR3 contains 12 residues. The V gene's germline CDR1 is SNHLY and CDR2 FYNNEI.

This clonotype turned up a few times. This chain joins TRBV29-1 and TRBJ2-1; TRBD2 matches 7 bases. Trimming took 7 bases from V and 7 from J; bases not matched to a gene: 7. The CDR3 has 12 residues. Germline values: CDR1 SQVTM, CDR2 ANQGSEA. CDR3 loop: CSAQWTSNEQFF. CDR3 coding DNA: TGCAGCGCTCAATGGACTAGTAATGAGCAGTTCTTC.

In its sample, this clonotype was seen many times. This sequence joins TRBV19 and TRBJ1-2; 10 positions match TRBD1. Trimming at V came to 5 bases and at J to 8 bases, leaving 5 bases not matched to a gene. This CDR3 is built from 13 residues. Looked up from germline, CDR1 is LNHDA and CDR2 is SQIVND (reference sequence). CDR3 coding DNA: TGTGCCAGTAGTCCGGGACAGGGGATCGGCTACACCTTC. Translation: CASSPGQGIGYTF. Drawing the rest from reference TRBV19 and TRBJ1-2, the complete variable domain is DGGITQSPKYLFRKEGQNVTLSCEQNLNHDAMYWYRQDPGQGLRLIYYSQIVNDFQKGDIAEGYSVSREKKESFPLTVTSAQKNPTAFYLCASSPGQGIGYTFGSGTRLTVV.